The 32 T cell receptor beta chains given below trace back to one sample, sequenced in a study of cytomegalovirus exposure and HLA in healthy donors. This PCR relied on a set of 60 Vbeta primers and 13 Jbeta primers. Data came from immunoSEQ multiplex PCR; TCRdb stores just in-frame clones and leaves some out. The sample carries some 130,000 clones, 80% to 85% recorded once. The material sequenced was PBMCs. The receptor set was obtained from a man aged 18 to 35 in good health and CMV-seronegative.

The chain joins TRBV28 to TRBJ1-3, with D uncertain. Germline CDR1 is MDHEN and CDR2 is SYDVKM. V lost 4 bases to trimming and J lost 1 base, with 14 bases between them. The CDR3 covers 16 residues. CDR3 protein: CASSSAGGWSGNTIYF. In DNA, the CDR3 is TGTGCCAGCAGTTCCGCTGGCGGGTGGTCTGGAAACACCATATATTTT.

This clone occurred a few times. The chain links TRBV30 to TRBJ2-6, with TRBD1 matching 7 bases. Germline V CDR1 and CDR2: GTSNPN, SVGIG (reference sequence). With V trimmed by 0 bases and J by 0 bases, 8 bases remained unmatched. The CDR3 has 18 residues. The DNA of the CDR3 is TGTGCCTGGAGTGTACAGACAGGGCCCTACTCTGGGGCCAACGTCCTGACTTTC. This encodes CAWSVQTGPYSGANVLTF.

The gene calls are TRBV18 and TRBJ2-1; no clear D gene. The CDR3 consists of 15 residues. The V and J ends lost 3 bases and 9 bases respectively, with 18 bases between them. The V gene's germline CDR1 is KGHSH and CDR2 LQKENI. CDR3: CASSPDIWVPGEQFF. CDR3 DNA sequence: TGTGCCAGCTCACCCGATATCTGGGTACCAGGTGAGCAGTTCTTC.

This clone was detected once. V gene TRBV5-6 combines with J gene TRBJ2-2; D is unclear. V lost 6 bases and J lost 2, with 14 bases in between. Germline V gene sequence: CDR1 SGHDT, CDR2 YYEEEE. The CDR3 is made up of 15 amino acids. Written as DNA, the CDR3 is TGTGCCAGCATCCACCGCGGATTCAACACCGGGGAGCTGTTTTTT. This codes for CASIHRGFNTGELFF. Full variable domain (missing parts from reference TRBV5-6 and TRBJ2-2): DAGVTQSPTHLIKTRGQQVTLRCSPKSGHDTVSWYQQALGQGPQFIFQYYEEEERQRGNFPDRFSGHQFPNYSSELNVNALLLGDSALYLCASIHRGFNTGELFFGEGSRLTVL.

The V and J genes are TRBV4-2 and TRBJ1-1; 8 nucleotides align to TRBD1. The V gene end was trimmed by 1 base and the J gene end by 7 bases; junction bases not matched to a gene: 8. CDR1 is LGHNA, CDR2 YNFKEQ, per germline. CDR3 length equals 15 residues. Written as DNA, the CDR3 is TGTGCCAGCAGCCAAGCCCTTGGGGACAGGCATGAAGCTTTCTTT. Residues: CASSQALGDRHEAFF.

The CDR3 here is CASSYPKRGGDEQFF. As DNA, the CDR3 is TGTGCCAGCAGTTACCCTAAGCGAGGAGGGGATGAGCAGTTCTTC. The chain has TRBV6-5 and TRBJ2-1; a possible D gene is TRBD2 (6 bases). Per the germline V gene, CDR1 is MNHEY and CDR2 is SVGAGI. The V end was cut by 2 bases, the J end by 8 bases, with 16 bases between. CDR3 length: 15 residues.

Concerning this clone itself: It is unclear where the CDR3 begins or ends on the DNA, so no DNA is shown, and the CDR3 is as TCRdb lists it. The chain joins TRBV21-1 to TRBJ1-1. TRBV21-1 is a pseudogene locus. A total of 13 residues make up the CDR3, ends included. Here the CDR3 reads CASSSSVGGEAFF.

This clone was recorded a few times. The CDR3 protein is CASSFRGAGKNTGELFF. In nucleotides, the CDR3 is TGTGCCAGCAGCTTCAGGGGAGCTGGGAAAAACACCGGGGAGCTGTTTTTT. The chain joins TRBV5-5 to TRBJ2-2, with a possible D match to TRBD1 (6 bases). Germline CDR1 SGHKS, CDR2 YYEKEE (reference sequence). CDR3 length: 17 amino acids. V was trimmed by 2 bases and J by 2 bases, leaving 16 bases between them. Supplemented by reference TRBV5-5 and TRBJ2-2, the full variable domain reads DAGVTQSPTHLIKTRGQQVTLRCSPISGHKSVSWYQQVLGQGPQFIFQYYEKEERGRGNFPDRFSARQFPNYSSELNVNALLLGDSALYLCASSFRGAGKNTGELFFGEGSRLTVL.

The genes are TRBV6-1 and TRBJ2-7; TRBD1 matches 11 bases. Germline trimming cut 11 bases from V and 4 bases from J; bases unmatched to any gene: 7. The length of the CDR3 is 13 residues. Germline values: CDR1 MNHNS, CDR2 SASEGT. As DNA, the CDR3 is TGTGCCGGGAGGACAGGGGGCAGGTACGAGCAGTACTTC. It is translated as CAGRTGGRYEQYF.

The gene calls are TRBV7-6 and TRBJ1-2; 9 bases are a match to TRBD1. V was clipped by 5 bases and J by 4 bases; unmatched bases: 5. CDR1 and CDR2 (germline): SGHVS, FNYEAQ. The length of the CDR3 is 14 residues. CDR3 coding DNA: TGTGCCAGCAGCCCGACAGGGGGGTTCTATGGCTACACCTTC. This translates into CASSPTGGFYGYTF.

There are a few counts of this clone. J is TRBJ1-4 and V is TRBV5-6, with no clear D. Trimming pared 0 bases from V and 7 bases from J, leaving 10 bases between. The CDR3 covers 14 residues. Germline lookup yields CDR1 SGHDT and CDR2 YYEEEE. In DNA form, the CDR3 reads TGTGCCAGCAGCTTGGGTGTCACGGTTGAAAAACTGTTTTTT. Translating it yields CASSLGVTVEKLFF. The full variable domain, its missing parts supplied by reference TRBV5-6 and TRBJ1-4, is DAGVTQSPTHLIKTRGQQVTLRCSPKSGHDTVSWYQQALGQGPQFIFQYYEEEERQRGNFPDRFSGHQFPNYSSELNVNALLLGDSALYLCASSLGVTVEKLFFGSGTQLSVL.

J is TRBJ2-7 and V is TRBV7-6, with D possibly matching TRBD1 (5 bases). This CDR3 is built from 15 residues. Germline V gene data show CDR1 as SGHVS and CDR2 as FNYEAQ. Trimming pared 5 bases from V and 6 bases from J, leaving 20 bases between. CDR3 DNA: TGTGCCAGCAGCGAGCAGACAGTCCGCGTATCCGAGCAGTACTTC. Translation: CASSEQTVRVSEQYF. Based on the CDR3 plus reference TRBV7-6 and TRBJ2-7, the full variable domain is GAGVSQSPRYKVTKRGQDVALRCDPISGHVSLYWYRQALGQGPEFLTYFNYEAQQDKSGLPNDRFSAERPEGSISTLTIQRTEQRDSAMYRCASSEQTVRVSEQYFGPGTRLTVT.

The rearrangement links TRBV15 to TRBJ1-2; the match to TRBD1 covers 8 bases. With V trimmed by 3 bases and J by 2 bases, 2 bases remained unmatched. Germline CDR1 is LNHNV and CDR2 is YYDKDF (reference sequence). The CDR3 loop spans 14 amino acids. CDR3 nucleotide sequence: TGTGCCACCAGCAGCCGGACAGGGAACTATGGCTACACCTTC. Translation: CATSSRTGNYGYTF.

The chain recombines TRBV15 with TRBJ2-7, with a possible D match to TRBD1 (6 bases). Trimming cost V 3 bases and J 2 bases, with 8 bases left between them. Germline CDR1 is LNHNV and CDR2 is YYDKDF (reference sequence). The CDR3 sequence is 13 residues long. The DNA of the CDR3 is TGTGCCACCAGCAGGGACAGCGCCTACGAGCAGTACTTC. This translates into CATSRDSAYEQYF.

The rearrangement joins TRBV5-1 to TRBJ1-2; no clear D gene. The germline V gene has CDR1 SGHRS and CDR2 YFSETQ. This CDR3 comprises 13 residues. Trimming took off 0 bases at V and 3 bases at J, with 6 bases between the two ends. The CDR3 coding sequence is TGCGCCAGCAGCTTGGAAGAGGACTATGGCTACACCTTC. Its translation is CASSLEEDYGYTF.

The chain combines TRBV7-3 with TRBJ2-1, with D possibly being TRBD2 (6 bases). Germline V lookup: CDR1 SGHTA, CDR2 FQGTGA. Deletions cut 5 bases from V and 5 bases from J, with 19 bases between. The length of the CDR3 is 16 residues. The CDR3 region has the DNA TGTGCCAGCAGCCCAAGATTCTCTGCGGGGAACAATGAGCAGTTCTTC. As protein: CASSPRFSAGNNEQFF.

V gene TRBV6-6 combines with J gene TRBJ1-1; 9 nucleotides agree with TRBD1. The CDR3 is made up of 13 amino acids. Germline V gene data show CDR1 as MNHNY and CDR2 as SVGAGI (reference sequence). The J segment lost 5 bases and the V segment lost 8 bases, leaving 6 bases of the junction unmatched. Written as DNA, the CDR3 is TGTGCCAGCCAACAGGGGGCGGGAACTGAAGCTTTCTTT. It yields the protein CASQQGAGTEAFF.

This rearrangement joins TRBV27 to TRBJ1-1, with D possibly being TRBD1 (5 bases). From germline, CDR1 is MNHEY and CDR2 SMNVEV (reference sequence). The germline V and J ends were trimmed by 4 bases and 4 bases, with 10 bases remaining between them. The CDR3 loop spans 13 amino acids. The DNA of the CDR3 is TGTGCCAGCAGTTCCCCTCAGGGCACTGAAGCTTTCTTT. It is translated as CASSSPQGTEAFF.

The chain has TRBV19 and TRBJ2-1, with 9 bases identical to TRBD2. The germline V gene encodes CDR1 LNHDA and CDR2 SQIVND (reference sequence). CDR3 length equals 15 residues. The J segment lost 4 bases and the V segment lost 9 bases, leaving 10 bases of the junction unmatched. The CDR3 is CARKCIAGDYNEQFF. The CDR3 coding sequence is TGTGCCAGGAAATGCATAGCGGGGGATTACAATGAGCAGTTCTTC.

The chain joins TRBV5-1 to TRBJ2-3, with 10 bases identical to TRBD2. Germline V gene lookup returns CDR1 SGHRS and CDR2 YFSETQ. After removal of 0 bases from V and 3 bases from J, the junction contained 1 base not matched to a gene. There are 15 residues in the CDR3. The CDR3 DNA reads TGCGCCAGCAGCTTGGAGCGGGGGGGGACAGATACGCAGTATTTT. This gives the protein CASSLERGGTDTQYF.

CDR3 amino acids: CASSQTDILGQGLYEQYF. The CDR3 DNA is TGCGCCAGCAGCCAGACGGATATTCTTGGACAGGGCCTCTACGAGCAGTACTTC. The J gene is TRBJ2-5, the V gene TRBV4-3; 8 bases agree with TRBD1. TRBJ2-7 explains the end of the DNA better; the J call may be wrong. This CDR3 contains 18 residues. Germline-derived CDR1 and CDR2 are LGHNA and YSLEER.

The gene calls are TRBV4-3 and TRBJ1-2; tentatively, D is TRBD1 (6 bases). CDR1 and CDR2 (germline): LGHNA, YSLEER. Trimming took off 3 bases at V and 3 bases at J, with 17 bases between the two ends. This CDR3 has 16 residues. The DNA of the CDR3 is TGCGCCAGCAGCCAGGAATTTCAGGGGACGGACTATGGCTACACCTTC. Residues: CASSQEFQGTDYGYTF.

The CDR3 nucleotides read TGTGCCAGCAGCCTCGCTGGCGGCTACACCTTC. This gives the protein CASSLAGGYTF. The V and J genes are TRBV6-1 and TRBJ1-2; the D is unclear. The germline V gene has CDR1 MNHNS and CDR2 SASEGT. CDR3 length: 11 residues. V lost 6 bases and J 8 bases, leaving 10 bases between the germline ends.

CDR3 residues: CASSLSWDRGYSPLHF. CDR3 sequence (DNA): TGTGCCAGCAGTTTAAGTTGGGACAGGGGGTATTCACCCCTCCACTTT. The chain recombines TRBV27 with TRBJ1-6; 11 bases map to TRBD1. The junction had 5 bases not matched to a gene; V was cut back by 2 bases and J by 8 bases. Germline loops: CDR1 MNHEY, CDR2 SMNVEV (reference sequence). CDR3 length: 16 amino acids.

The chain uses TRBV9 and TRBJ1-1; D gene ambiguous. CDR1 SGDLS and CDR2 YYNGEE come from the germline V gene. The V gene lost 6 bases and the J gene lost 5 bases, with 20 bases spanning the gap. The CDR3 extends over 15 amino acids. Here the CDR3 DNA reads TGTGCCAGCAATCGAGGGCGAGTTGGGGTGACTGAAGCTTTCTTT. Translated, it gives CASNRGRVGVTEAFF.

The chain is built from TRBV7-2 and TRBJ2-5; D unclear. This CDR3 has 15 amino acids. Germline V gene data show CDR1 as SGHTA and CDR2 as FQGNSA. V was shortened by 1 base and J by 5 bases, with 14 bases between the two germline ends. The CDR3 sequence is CASSLVSGPSETQYF. The DNA for the CDR3 is TGTGCCAGCAGCTTAGTTTCGGGTCCGTCGGAGACCCAGTACTTC. The full variable domain, in which reference TRBV7-2 and TRBJ2-5 provide the parts outside the CDR3, is GAGVSQSPSNKVTEKGKDVELRCDPISGHTALYWYRQSLGQGLEFLIYFQGNSAPDKSGLPSDRFSAERTGGSVSTLTIQRTQQEDSAVYLCASSLVSGPSETQYFGPGTRLLVL.

The J gene is TRBJ2-2, the V gene TRBV15; D unresolved. V lost 0 bases and J 6 bases, leaving 11 bases between the germline ends. The CDR3 consists of 15 residues. From germline, CDR1 is LNHNV and CDR2 YYDKDF (reference sequence). The chain's CDR3 is CATSREQAKAGELFF. The CDR3 DNA follows: TGTGCCACCAGCAGAGAGCAGGCTAAGGCCGGGGAGCTGTTTTTT.

The chain has TRBV4-3 and TRBJ1-6, with D maybe TRBD1 (6 bases). V was cut by 1 base and J by 9 bases, with 19 bases left in between. This CDR3 has 17 amino acids. Germline V gene data show CDR1 as LGHNA and CDR2 as YSLEER. CDR3 nucleotide sequence: TGCGCCAGCAGCCAAGCCCTCCTTCAGGGACAACCTTCACCCCTCCACTTT. This encodes CASSQALLQGQPSPLHF.

A few counts support this clone. The CDR3 bases are TGTGCCAGCAGTTTAGGCCCGCGACAGAAGGATCGCTCAGTCGGGGAGCTGTTTTTT. The encoded protein is CASSLGPRQKDRSVGELFF. The rearrangement links TRBV28 to TRBJ2-2; possibly TRBD1 for D (5 bases). This CDR3 has 19 amino acids. Deletions cut 2 bases from V and 7 bases from J, with 26 bases between. Germline V gene sequence: CDR1 MDHEN, CDR2 SYDVKM.

V gene TRBV7-2 combines with J gene TRBJ2-3, with 11 positions matching TRBD2. The CDR3 extends over 16 amino acids. V shed 3 bases, J shed 5 bases, and the junction held 7 bases outside the gene matches. Germline CDR1 SGHTA, CDR2 FQGNSA. CDR3 in amino acids: CASSFRSSGGLDTQYF. The CDR3 DNA reads as TGTGCCAGCAGCTTCAGATCTAGCGGGGGGTTAGATACGCAGTATTTT.

This clone was seen just once. V is TRBV29-1 and J is TRBJ2-5; D is unresolved. The germline gives CDR1 SQVTM, CDR2 ANQGSEA. Trimming pared 0 bases from V and 4 bases from J, leaving 15 bases between. The CDR3 sequence is 15 residues long. Written as DNA, the CDR3 is TGCAGCGTTGAAGATCCCACTGGAGTTGGAGAGACCCAGTACTTC. Translated, it gives CSVEDPTGVGETQYF.

This chain joins TRBV7-2 and TRBJ2-1; the match to TRBD2 covers 7 bases. V shed 4 bases and J 7 bases; nucleotides not matched to a gene: 10. Germline V lookup: CDR1 SGHTA, CDR2 FQGNSA. The CDR3 totals 15 residues. DNA for the CDR3: TGTGCCAGCAGCTCCCTAGCCCAGCGGGGTAATGAGCAGTTCTTC. This codes for CASSSLAQRGNEQFF.